The 27 T cell receptor beta chains listed next were all sequenced from one sample in a study of blood T cell repertoires in COVID-19. Sequenced by immunoSEQ multiplex PCR; TCRdb stores in-frame clones only, minus some. The sample consists of 300,000 to 400,000 clones, around 90% of them appearing once. The specimen sequenced was PBMCs or T cells enriched from blood (not recorded which). The receptors stem from a man in his fifties or sixties who had recovered from COVID-19.

This clone has a single count. J is TRBJ2-7 and V is TRBV7-2; 10 bases are shared with TRBD1. The CDR3 is 13 amino acids. V lost 5 bases and J lost 2; bases outside the gene matches: 0. Germline assignment: CDR1 SGHTA and CDR2 FQGNSA. The CDR3 loop reads CASSDRGPYEQYF. The CDR3 DNA reads as TGTGCCAGCAGCGACAGGGGGCCCTACGAGCAGTACTTC.

V and J are TRBV6-1 and TRBJ2-7; no firm D call. V lost 1 base and J 4 bases, leaving 11 bases between the germline ends. This CDR3 has 14 amino acids. Germline V gene sequence: CDR1 MNHNS, CDR2 SASEGT. CDR3 sequence: CASSEGADKYEQYF. The CDR3 region has the DNA TGTGCCAGCAGTGAAGGTGCAGACAAGTACGAGCAGTACTTC.

The chain carries TRBV25-1 and TRBJ2-1, with 9 bases matching TRBD1. This CDR3 contains 16 residues. Trimming took 2 bases from V and 4 from J; bases not matched to a gene: 6. From germline, CDR1 is MGHDK and CDR2 SYGVNS. The CDR3 protein is CASSEPRQGGYNEQFF. In DNA, the CDR3 is TGTGCCAGCAGTGAACCTCGACAGGGGGGGTACAATGAGCAGTTCTTC. Looking up the rest from reference TRBV25-1 and TRBJ2-1 gives the full variable domain: EADIYQTPRYLVIGTGKKITLECSQTMGHDKMYWYQQDPGMELHLIHYSYGVNSTEKGDLSSESTVSRIRTEHFPLTLESARPSHTSQYLCASSEPRQGGYNEQFFGPGTRLTVL.

This clone was seen a handful of times. V usage is TRBV7-9 and J usage is TRBJ1-5, with TRBD1 identical over 7 bases. This CDR3 spans 15 amino acids. Germline trimming cut 5 bases from V and 7 bases from J; bases unmatched to any gene: 11. Germline CDR1 SEHNR, CDR2 FQNEAQ (reference sequence). The DNA for the CDR3 is TGTGCCAGCAGCACCCAGACAGGGTCTGACCAGCCCCAGCATTTT. Amino acid sequence: CASSTQTGSDQPQHF.

The chain links TRBV28 to TRBJ2-1, with 9 bases matching TRBD2. The V gene's germline CDR1 is MDHEN and CDR2 SYDVKM. The CDR3 is 15 amino acids. The V segment lost 5 bases and the J segment 4 bases; nucleotides outside the gene matches: 6. The DNA for the CDR3 is TGTGCCAGCAGTCAAGCGGGAGGCCCTTACAATGAGCAGTTCTTC. Translating gives CASSQAGGPYNEQFF.

This chain connects TRBV7-2 to TRBJ1-4; TRBD1 agrees at 7 bases. The germline V gene has CDR1 SGHTA and CDR2 FQGNSA. V shed 4 bases, J shed 5 bases, and the junction held 7 bases outside the gene matches. This CDR3 comprises 15 residues. The CDR3 region is CASSYRQGRNEKLFF. In nucleotides, the CDR3 is TGTGCCAGCAGCTATAGACAGGGCCGCAATGAAAAACTGTTTTTT.

The chain has TRBV5-1 and TRBJ2-3; D may be TRBD2 (6 bases). V gave up 6 bases and J gave up 0 bases, with 14 bases separating them. CDR3 length: 15 residues. The V gene's germline CDR1 is SGHRS and CDR2 YFSETQ. CDR3 protein: CASTLARSSTDTQYF. DNA for the CDR3: TGCGCCAGCACCCTAGCGCGTTCTAGCACAGATACGCAGTATTTT.

The chain links TRBV28 to TRBJ1-6; the match to TRBD1 covers 7 bases. Per germline, CDR1 MDHEN and CDR2 SYDVKM. CDR3 size: 13 residues. V trimming: 6 bases; J trimming: 7 bases; junction bases outside the gene matches: 3. The CDR3 DNA reads as TGTGCCAGCAGCCGGGACAGCAATTCACCCCTCCACTTT. Translating gives CASSRDSNSPLHF.

V and J are TRBV28 and TRBJ2-4; D unresolved. The CDR3 extends over 13 amino acids. CDR1 is MDHEN and CDR2 is SYDVKM in the germline V gene. V lost 2 bases and J 5 bases, leaving 7 bases between the germline ends. This chain's CDR3 is CASSLRLQNIQYF. CDR3 nucleotide sequence: TGTGCCAGCAGTTTACGACTCCAAAACATTCAGTACTTC.

The chain links TRBV6-6 to TRBJ2-5; no reliable D call. Germline assignment: CDR1 MNHNY and CDR2 SVGAGI (reference sequence). The CDR3 totals 15 residues. Between the trimmed V and J ends, which lost 0 bases and 7 bases, there was a span of 15 bases. DNA of the CDR3: TGTGCCAGCAGTTACTCGATAGCCCGGGTGGCGACCCAGTACTTC. The encoded protein is CASSYSIARVATQYF.

The chain couples TRBV7-6 to TRBJ2-1, with 16 nucleotides matching TRBD2. The junction had 4 bases not matched to a gene; V was cut back by 1 base and J by 1 base. CDR1 is SGHVS, CDR2 FNYEAQ, per germline. CDR3 length: 19 residues. CDR3 nucleotides: TGTGCCAGCAGCTTAGTAGGGACTAGCGGGAGGGGGTCCTACAATGAGCAGTTCTTC. This gives the protein CASSLVGTSGRGSYNEQFF. Based on the CDR3 plus reference TRBV7-6 and TRBJ2-1, the full variable domain is GAGVSQSPRYKVTKRGQDVALRCDPISGHVSLYWYRQALGQGPEFLTYFNYEAQQDKSGLPNDRFSAERPEGSISTLTIQRTEQRDSAMYRCASSLVGTSGRGSYNEQFFGPGTRLTVL.

This clone was observed a few times. J is TRBJ1-2 and V is TRBV5-1; no clear D. The CDR3 is 13 amino acids. Deletions cut 4 bases from V and 3 bases from J, with 10 bases between. In germline, CDR1 is SGHRS, CDR2 YFSETQ. CDR3 amino acids: CASSGQVDYGYTF. Here the CDR3 DNA reads TGCGCCAGCAGCGGCCAGGTCGACTATGGCTACACCTTC.

V and J are TRBV28 and TRBJ1-5; the D gene is possibly TRBD1 (5 bases). Trimming stripped 10 bases from V and 7 bases from J, with 14 bases between. This CDR3 contains 12 residues. In germline, CDR1 is MDHEN, CDR2 SYDVKM. CDR3 in amino acids: CAITGPGQPQHF. CDR3 nucleotide sequence: TGTGCCATCACAGGACCGGGCCAGCCCCAGCATTTT.

This clone has more than one count but fewer than ten. This chain joins TRBV7-9 and TRBJ1-2; 7 bases align to TRBD1. Looked up from germline, CDR1 is SEHNR and CDR2 is FQNEAQ (reference sequence). V shed 5 bases, J shed 6 bases, and the junction held 9 bases outside the gene matches. This CDR3 is built from 14 residues. The CDR3 DNA sequence: TGTGCCAGCAGCCAACGGAGGGACAGCCATGGCTACACCTTC. It yields the protein CASSQRRDSHGYTF.

The chain employs TRBV19 and TRBJ1-5; no clear D. Germline CDR1 is LNHDA and CDR2 is SQIVND (reference sequence). The length of the CDR3 is 12 residues. The V gene lost 7 bases and the J gene lost 5 bases, with 9 bases spanning the gap. CDR3 amino acids: CASIARDQPQHF. For the CDR3, the DNA is TGTGCCAGTATCGCACGCGATCAGCCCCAGCATTTT.

The rearrangement joins TRBV28 to TRBJ1-3, with a tentative D call TRBD1 (5 bases). The CDR3 loop spans 15 amino acids. CDR1 is MDHEN and CDR2 is SYDVKM in the germline V gene. Trimming stripped 4 bases from V and 2 bases from J, with 12 bases between. CDR3 nucleotide sequence: TGTGCCAGCAGTTCGACGGTCAGGGCTGGAAACACCATATATTTT. Its translation: CASSSTVRAGNTIYF.

J is TRBJ2-1 and V is TRBV3-1 (or the pseudogene TRBV3-2), with 13 positions matching TRBD2. This CDR3 is 15 amino acids long. CDR1 is LGHDT and CDR2 is YNNKEL in the germline V gene (reference sequence). V lost 4 bases, J lost 6 bases, and 3 bases stayed unmatched. CDR3: CASSLLAGGVNEQFF. CDR3 nucleotides: TGTGCCAGCAGCCTACTAGCGGGAGGGGTCAATGAGCAGTTCTTC.

This rearrangement joins TRBV5-4 to TRBJ2-3; D is possibly TRBD2 (6 bases). The V end was cut by 3 bases, the J end by 0 bases, with 11 bases between. The CDR3 is made up of 15 amino acids. CDR1 is SGHNT, CDR2 YYREEE, per germline (reference sequence). The CDR3 loop is CASSSGTLSTDTQYF. As DNA, the CDR3 is TGTGCCAGCAGCTCCGGGACTCTTAGCACAGATACGCAGTATTTT.

This clone appeared a few times. The chain uses TRBV19 and TRBJ2-7; 12 bases line up with TRBD1. The length of the CDR3 is 18 residues. CDR1 and CDR2 (germline): LNHDA, SQIVND (reference sequence). V gave up 5 bases and J gave up 3 bases; unmatched junction bases: 14. CDR3 bases: TGTGCCAGTAGTCCGACAACGCGAGGGACAGGGGGCTTCTACGAGCAGTACTTC. Its protein product is CASSPTTRGTGGFYEQYF.

This rearrangement joins TRBV18 to TRBJ2-7, with a tentative D call TRBD2 (6 bases). The ends were cut back, 3 bases at V and 6 bases at J, with 15 bases in the middle. This CDR3 spans 14 amino acids. The germline V gene has CDR1 KGHSH and CDR2 LQKENI. Here the CDR3 DNA reads TGTGCCAGCTCACCCGGGACTCAGGGTAGCGAGCAGTACTTC. Translating gives CASSPGTQGSEQYF.

The V call is TRBV10-3, the J call TRBJ1-5; 7 bases match TRBD1. CDR1 and CDR2 (germline): ENHRY, SYGVKD. Trimming removed 4 bases from V and 1 base from J; junction bases left unmatched: 7. CDR3 length equals 16 residues. In DNA form, the CDR3 reads TGTGCCATCAGTGCCCAGGGGGAAGGGAGCAATCAGCCCCAGCATTTT. Amino acids: CAISAQGEGSNQPQHF.

The chain combines TRBV2 with TRBJ2-5, with 11 bases identical to TRBD2. With V trimmed by 5 bases and J by 4 bases, 6 bases remained unmatched. The CDR3 runs to 15 residues. Per germline, CDR1 SNHLY and CDR2 FYNNEI. In nucleotides, the CDR3 is TGTGCCAGCAGTTTAGCGGGAGGGGGGGGAGAGACCCAGTACTTC. It yields the protein CASSLAGGGGETQYF.

CDR3 residues: CASSVGSGDTQYF. DNA for the CDR3: TGTGCCAGCAGCGTAGGGTCGGGGGATACGCAGTATTTT. This sequence joins TRBV9 and TRBJ2-3; D may be TRBD2 (5 bases). Trimming took off 0 bases at V and 6 bases at J, with 8 bases between the two ends. The germline V gene encodes CDR1 SGDLS and CDR2 YYNGEE. The CDR3 extends over 13 amino acids.

This clone was observed many times. The V and J genes are TRBV2 and TRBJ2-2, with D unclear. Trimming took 4 bases from V and 0 from J, leaving 12 bases between them. This CDR3 contains 16 residues. Germline lookup yields CDR1 SNHLY and CDR2 FYNNEI. The CDR3 DNA reads TGTGCCAGCAGTGTTCAGGATTTAGCGAACACCGGGGAGCTGTTTTTT. Residues: CASSVQDLANTGELFF.

The chain is built from TRBV5-4 and TRBJ2-1, with 11 bases aligning to TRBD2. Germline V lookup: CDR1 SGHNT, CDR2 YYREEE (reference sequence). The J segment lost 0 bases and the V segment lost 4 bases, leaving 9 bases of the junction unmatched. This CDR3 is 18 amino acids long. CDR3 DNA sequence: TGTGCCAGCAGCCCGGGACTAGCGGTAATAAGCTCCTACAATGAGCAGTTCTTC. The encoded protein is CASSPGLAVISSYNEQFF.

CDR3 sequence: CASSILAGSIYNEQFF. CDR3 sequence (DNA): TGTGCCAGTAGTATCCTAGCGGGATCCATCTACAATGAGCAGTTCTTC. The chain combines TRBV19 with TRBJ2-1; 9 nucleotides align to TRBD2. V trimming: 3 bases; J trimming: 3 bases; junction bases outside the gene matches: 6. CDR1 and CDR2 (germline): LNHDA, SQIVND (reference sequence). This CDR3 is built from 16 residues.

This clone was observed once. J is TRBJ1-3 and V is TRBV12-3 or TRBV12-4; TRBD1 aligns across 8 bases. This CDR3 is built from 13 residues. The junction had 4 bases not matched to a gene; V was cut back by 6 bases and J by 6 bases. The chain's CDR3 is CASRPTGANTIYF. The CDR3 coding sequence is TGTGCCAGCAGACCGACAGGGGCAAACACCATATATTTT.